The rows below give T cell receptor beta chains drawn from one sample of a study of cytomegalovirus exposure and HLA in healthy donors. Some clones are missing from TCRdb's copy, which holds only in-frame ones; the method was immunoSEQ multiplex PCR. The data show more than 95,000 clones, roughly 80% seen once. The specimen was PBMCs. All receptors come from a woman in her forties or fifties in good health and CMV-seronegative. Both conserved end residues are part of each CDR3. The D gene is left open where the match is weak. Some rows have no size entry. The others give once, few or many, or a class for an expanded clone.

CDR3aa: CASSLWGRQPQHF
CDR3nt: TGTGCCAGCAGTTTATGGGGCCGTCAGCCCCAGCATTTT
j_gene: TRBJ1-5
d_gene: .
v_gene: TRBV27
abundance: .

CDR3aa: CATRATGYQSPLHF
CDR3nt: TGTGCCACAAGGGCGACAGGGTATCAGTCACCCCTCCACTTT
j_gene: TRBJ1-6
d_gene: TRBD1
v_gene: TRBV6-5
abundance: .

CDR3aa: CASSWPGFDTGELFF
CDR3nt: TGTGCCAGCAGCTGGCCGGGATTCGACACCGGGGAGCTGTTTTTT
j_gene: TRBJ2-2
d_gene: .
v_gene: TRBV5-8
abundance: many

CDR3aa: CASSEEAVGVYEQYF
CDR3nt: TGTGCCAGCAGTGAGGAAGCGGTCGGGGTTTACGAGCAGTACTTC
j_gene: TRBJ2-7
d_gene: .
v_gene: TRBV6-4
abundance: .

CDR3aa: CASRERSEVNEQFF
CDR3nt: TGTGCCAGTAGAGAGCGGTCGGAAGTCAATGAGCAGTTCTTC
j_gene: TRBJ2-1
d_gene: .
v_gene: TRBV19
abundance: .

CDR3aa: CASSTGQGTAYEQYF
CDR3nt: TGTGCCAGCAGCACGGGACAGGGGACGGCCTACGAGCAGTACTTC
j_gene: TRBJ2-7
d_gene: TRBD1
v_gene: TRBV11-3
abundance: .

CDR3aa: CAWSIGGRYEQYF
CDR3nt: TGTGCCTGGAGTATCGGGGGGCGCTACGAGCAGTACTTC
j_gene: TRBJ2-7
d_gene: .
v_gene: TRBV30
abundance: .

CDR3aa: CASSRGAGVQPQHF
CDR3nt: TGTGCCAGCAGCCGGGGGGCAGGGGTACAGCCCCAGCATTTT
j_gene: TRBJ1-5
d_gene: .
v_gene: TRBV7-9
abundance: few

CDR3aa: CASSLAGGETDTQYF
CDR3nt: TGTGCCAGCAGCTTAGCGGGAGGGGAAACAGATACGCAGTATTTT
j_gene: TRBJ2-3
d_gene: TRBD2
v_gene: TRBV7-6
abundance: .

CDR3aa: CASIRLARIYEQYF
CDR3nt: TGTGCCAGCATCCGACTAGCCCGAATCTACGAGCAGTACTTC
j_gene: TRBJ2-7
d_gene: TRBD2
v_gene: TRBV6-9
abundance: .

CDR3aa: CASSKGRGSSYEQYF
CDR3nt: TGTGCCAGTAGTAAGGGCAGGGGTAGCTCCTACGAGCAGTACTTC
j_gene: TRBJ2-7
d_gene: .
v_gene: TRBV19
abundance: .

CDR3aa: CASSSFPRRGQPQHF
CDR3nt: TGTGCCAGCAGTTCTTTTCCGCGCAGGGGGCAGCCCCAGCATTTT
j_gene: TRBJ1-5
d_gene: TRBD1
v_gene: TRBV28
abundance: .

CDR3aa: CASSWTGTYNSPLHF
CDR3nt: TGTGCCAGCAGTTGGACAGGGACTTATAATTCACCCCTCCACTTT
j_gene: TRBJ1-6
d_gene: TRBD1
v_gene: TRBV27
abundance: few

CDR3aa: CASSLVGGGYTF
CDR3nt: TGTGCCAGCAGCTTGGTCGGGGGTGGCTACACCTTC
j_gene: TRBJ1-2
d_gene: .
v_gene: TRBV5-8
abundance: .

CDR3aa: CASSLGQGRYGYTF
CDR3nt: TGTGCCAGCAGCCTCGGCCAGGGTCGATATGGCTACACCTTC
j_gene: TRBJ1-2
d_gene: .
v_gene: TRBV7-9
abundance: .

CDR3aa: CASSIDRSGGAYGYTF
CDR3nt: TGTGCCAGTAGTATAGATCGGTCAGGGGGCGCGTACGGCTACACCTTC
j_gene: TRBJ1-2
d_gene: TRBD1
v_gene: TRBV19
abundance: .

CDR3aa: CASSDQGLGTQYF
CDR3nt: TGTGCCAGCAGTGACCAGGGCTTAGGTACGCAGTATTTT
j_gene: TRBJ2-3
d_gene: .
v_gene: TRBV2
abundance: .

CDR3aa: CASSVDPGMTDTQYF
CDR3nt: TGTGCCAGCAGCGTGGACCCAGGGATGACAGATACGCAGTATTTT
j_gene: TRBJ2-3
d_gene: .
v_gene: TRBV9
abundance: .

CDR3aa: CASSQDRRLASTDTQYF
CDR3nt: TGCGCCAGCAGCCAAGATCGGAGACTAGCTAGCACAGATACGCAGTATTTT
j_gene: TRBJ2-3
d_gene: TRBD2
v_gene: TRBV4-3
abundance: few

CDR3aa: CASSEPGLAGVQTQYF
CDR3nt: TGTGCCAGCAGTGAGCCGGGTTTAGCGGGAGTACAGACCCAGTACTTC
j_gene: TRBJ2-5
d_gene: TRBD2
v_gene: TRBV28
abundance: .

CDR3aa: CAGSLRQGNNQPQHF
CDR3nt: TGTGCCGGCAGTTTACGACAGGGCAACAATCAGCCCCAGCATTTT
j_gene: TRBJ1-5
d_gene: TRBD1
v_gene: TRBV27
abundance: .

CDR3aa: CASSRGEMHYEQYF
CDR3nt: TGTGCCAGCAGTCGGGGAGAGATGCACTACGAGCAGTACTTC
j_gene: TRBJ2-7
d_gene: .
v_gene: TRBV27
abundance: few

CDR3aa: CASGQGLAGVDTQYF
CDR3nt: TGTGCTAGTGGTCAAGGACTAGCGGGAGTAGATACGCAGTATTTT
j_gene: TRBJ2-3
d_gene: TRBD2
v_gene: TRBV12-5
abundance: .

CDR3aa: CASSLGTYEQYF
CDR3nt: TGTGCCAGCAGCCTGGGCACCTACGAGCAGTACTTC
j_gene: TRBJ2-7
d_gene: .
v_gene: TRBV7-8
abundance: .

CDR3aa: CASSQEASGASYEQYF
CDR3nt: TGCGCCAGCAGCCAAGAAGCTAGCGGGGCTTCCTACGAGCAGTACTTC
j_gene: TRBJ2-7
d_gene: TRBD2
v_gene: TRBV4-3
abundance: .

CDR3aa: CASSPGTGASTDTQYF
CDR3nt: TGTGCCAGCAGCCCGGGGACAGGGGCTAGCACAGATACGCAGTATTTT
j_gene: TRBJ2-3
d_gene: TRBD1
v_gene: TRBV5-6
abundance: .

CDR3aa: CASSLVAGLQETQYF
CDR3nt: TGTGCCAGCAGCTTAGTAGCGGGCCTCCAAGAGACCCAGTACTTC
j_gene: TRBJ2-5
d_gene: TRBD2
v_gene: TRBV5-4
abundance: .